Listed here are 23 T cell receptor beta chains from one sample, sequenced in a study of T cells after yellow fever vaccination. TCRdb analysed the 5' RACE reads with MiXCR anew, one entry per CDR3 protein. The sample has 450,000 to 650,000 distinct CDR3 sequences; 13% are singletons. The sequences come from PBMCs, collected on the day of the yellow fever booster vaccination. These receptors came from a man younger than 45 who received the YFV17D yellow fever vaccine.

This clonotype showed up just a few times. The chain employs TRBV15 and TRBJ2-1, with 9 bases that match TRBD2. Germline V gives CDR1 LNHNV, CDR2 YYDKDF (reference sequence). V lost 5 bases and J lost 6; bases outside the gene matches: 5. The CDR3 spans 14 residues. As DNA, the CDR3 is TGTGCCACCAGCGGTAGCGGGAGCTCCAATGAGCAGTTCTTC. This sequence encodes CATSGSGSSNEQFF.

This clonotype was recorded at least ten times. The chain is built from TRBV9 and TRBJ2-7; D is unclear. The germline V gene encodes CDR1 SGDLS and CDR2 YYNGEE. The CDR3 length is 13 residues. The ends were cut back, 0 bases at V and 0 bases at J, with 4 bases in the middle. CDR3 residues: CASSVAHSYEQYF. CDR3 bases: TGTGCCAGCAGCGTAGCCCACTCCTACGAGCAGTACTTC.

This chain joins TRBV30 and TRBJ2-5; D gene unclear. The CDR3 is 13 amino acids. Per the germline V gene, CDR1 is GTSNPN and CDR2 is SVGIG (reference sequence). CDR3 in amino acids: CSNAAGARMTQYF. The CDR3 bases are TGTTCCAACGCCGCAGGCGCGAGAATGACCCAGTACTTC.

This clonotype was detected a few times. This chain connects TRBV28 to TRBJ1-1, with D maybe TRBD1 (5 bases). The germline V gene has CDR1 MDHEN and CDR2 SYDVKM. Deletions cut 6 bases from V and 11 bases from J, with 13 bases between. The CDR3 covers 11 residues. The chain's CDR3 is CASRYRSRAFF. The CDR3 region has the DNA TGTGCCAGCAGATACAGGTCGCGGGCTTTCTTT.

This clonotype was counted between two and nine times. The chain combines TRBV4-2 with TRBJ2-3; 10 nucleotides match TRBD2. In germline, CDR1 is LGHNA, CDR2 YNFKEQ. V was clipped by 1 base and J by 2 bases; unmatched bases: 3. The CDR3 contains 16 residues. The CDR3: CASSQGTSGTTDTQYF. For the CDR3, the DNA is TGTGCCAGCAGCCAAGGGACTAGCGGCACCACAGATACGCAGTATTTT.

The chain combines TRBV2 with TRBJ2-7; 8 bases map to TRBD1. This CDR3 has 15 residues. V lost 5 bases to trimming and J lost 2 bases; unmatched junction nucleotides: 8. Germline loops: CDR1 SNHLY, CDR2 FYNNEI. CDR3: CASSSQGAPPYEQYF. The CDR3 DNA follows: TGTGCCAGCAGTAGCCAGGGGGCCCCCCCCTACGAGCAGTACTTC. Looking up the rest from reference TRBV2 and TRBJ2-7 gives the full variable domain: EPEVTQTPSHQVTQMGQEVILRCVPISNHLYFYWYRQILGQKVEFLVSFYNNEISEKSEIFDDQFSVERPDGSNFTLKIRSTKLEDSAMYFCASSSQGAPPYEQYFGPGTRLTVT.

The J gene is TRBJ2-2, the V gene TRBV20-1; 7 nucleotides line up with TRBD2. J lost 7 bases, V lost 3 bases, and 5 bases had no gene match. Germline V gives CDR1 DFQATT, CDR2 SNEGSKA (reference sequence). The CDR3 is 13 residues long. Here the CDR3 reads CSASGTINGELFF. The CDR3 DNA reads TGCAGTGCTAGCGGGACTATAAACGGGGAGCTGTTTTTT.

This clonotype has a handful of counts. The rearrangement joins TRBV10-1 to TRBJ2-7, with TRBD2 matching over 11 bases. The CDR3 loop spans 15 amino acids. V lost 3 bases, J lost 8 bases, and 9 bases stayed unmatched. CDR1 WNHNN and CDR2 SYGVQD come from the germline V gene (reference sequence). The CDR3 spells CASSEIVGLAEKQYF. The CDR3 DNA follows: TGCGCCAGCAGTGAAATTGTGGGACTAGCGGAAAAGCAGTACTTC.

This clonotype was counted only a few times. The rearrangement links TRBV7-2 to TRBJ2-3, with 8 bases identical to TRBD2. The CDR3 covers 13 residues. Per the germline V gene, CDR1 is SGHTA and CDR2 is FQGNSA. The trim removed 0 bases at V and 10 bases at J, leaving 3 bases unmatched. This chain's CDR3 is CASSLAAGGAQYF. CDR3 coding DNA: TGTGCCAGCAGCTTAGCTGCCGGGGGGGCGCAGTATTTT. Complete variable domain (other parts from reference TRBV7-2 and TRBJ2-3): GAGVSQSPSNKVTEKGKDVELRCDPISGHTALYWYRQSLGQGLEFLIYFQGNSAPDKSGLPSDRFSAERTGGSVSTLTIQRTQQEDSAVYLCASSLAAGGAQYFGPGTRLTVL.

This clonotype was recorded many times. The chain combines TRBV7-2 with TRBJ2-7, with 10 nucleotides matching TRBD2. Looked up from germline, CDR1 is SGHTA and CDR2 is FQGNSA. The CDR3 sequence is 15 residues long. J gave up 4 bases and V 5 bases, and 8 bases lay outside the gene matches. CDR3 amino acids: CASSPLLAGDYEQYF. Written as DNA, the CDR3 is TGTGCCAGCAGCCCTCTCCTAGCGGGAGATTACGAGCAGTACTTC.

This chain links TRBV20-1 with TRBJ2-1, with 10 bases identical to TRBD2. This CDR3 is built from 13 residues. Germline values: CDR1 DFQATT, CDR2 SNEGSKA (reference sequence). The trim removed 5 bases at V and 6 bases at J, leaving 4 bases unmatched. CDR3 sequence reads: CSAHLAGVNEQFF. CDR3 nucleotide sequence: TGCAGTGCTCATCTAGCGGGAGTCAATGAGCAGTTCTTC.

The chain joins TRBV15 to TRBJ2-1; 9 bases are a match to TRBD2. The germline V gene has CDR1 LNHNV and CDR2 YYDKDF (reference sequence). Germline trimming cut 1 base from V and 7 bases from J; bases unmatched to any gene: 5. CDR3 length: 15 residues. This chain's CDR3 is CATSRAAGGPNEQFF. The CDR3 region has the DNA TGTGCCACCAGCAGAGCCGCGGGAGGGCCTAATGAGCAGTTCTTC.

The chain carries TRBV11-2 and TRBJ2-1; D possibly corresponds to TRBD2 (6 bases). This CDR3 contains 17 residues. Germline V CDR1 and CDR2: SGHAT, FQNNGV. V was clipped by 0 bases and J by 2 bases, with 14 bases between them. This chain's CDR3 is CASSLEFWGGPYNEQFF. The CDR3 DNA is TGTGCCAGCAGCTTAGAATTCTGGGGAGGCCCCTACAATGAGCAGTTCTTC.

In this sample, this clonotype turned up a few times. The rearrangement uses TRBV19 and TRBJ2-1, with D perhaps matching TRBD1 (6 bases). CDR3 length: 14 residues. With 5 bases removed from V and 5 bases from J, the gap between germline ends came to 13 bases. The germline V gene has CDR1 LNHDA and CDR2 SQIVND (reference sequence). CDR3 coding DNA: TGTGCCAGTAGTTACAGGGCTGGCCACAATGAGCAGTTCTTC. Translating it yields CASSYRAGHNEQFF.

This chain connects TRBV20-1 to TRBJ2-1, with 11 bases matching TRBD2. The germline CDR1 and CDR2 sequences are DFQATT and SNEGSKA (reference sequence). V was clipped by 0 bases and J by 5 bases; unmatched bases: 3. The CDR3 runs 15 residues. Here the CDR3 reads CSARELAGAHNEQFF. CDR3 DNA: TGCAGTGCTAGAGAACTAGCGGGAGCTCACAATGAGCAGTTCTTC.

This clonotype was recorded at least ten times. This chain connects TRBV6-1 to TRBJ1-3; 10 bases agree with TRBD1. The germline V gene has CDR1 MNHNS and CDR2 SASEGT. V shed 6 bases, J shed 3 bases, and the junction held 11 bases outside the gene matches. The CDR3 spans 17 residues. This chain's CDR3 is CASRMGQGSLLGNTIYF. The DNA of the CDR3 is TGTGCCAGCAGGATGGGACAGGGGTCTCTCCTTGGAAACACCATATATTTT.

This clonotype was counted a few times. V usage is TRBV29-1 and J usage is TRBJ2-7; D remains ambiguous. The CDR3 contains 14 residues. The ends were cut back, 8 bases at V and 2 bases at J, with 19 bases in the middle. The germline CDR1 and CDR2 sequences are SQVTM and ANQGSEA. CDR3 residues: CSFQANAAPYEQYF. The CDR3 DNA reads TGCAGCTTCCAAGCGAACGCCGCACCCTACGAGCAGTACTTC.

The rearrangement uses TRBV25-1 and TRBJ2-3; either TRBD1 or TRBD2 may supply D (5 bases each). The V end was cut by 1 base, the J end by 0 bases, with 8 bases between. Germline V gene data show CDR1 as MGHDK and CDR2 as SYGVNS. This CDR3 is built from 15 residues. DNA of the CDR3: TGTGCCAGCAGTGAATTGGGGGAGAGCACAGATACGCAGTATTTT. Translating it yields CASSELGESTDTQYF.

The chain employs TRBV20-1 and TRBJ2-7; D is unresolved. V was trimmed by 2 bases and J by 4 bases, leaving 12 bases between them. The V gene's germline CDR1 is DFQATT and CDR2 SNEGSKA (reference sequence). The CDR3 has 13 residues. CDR3 in DNA: TGCAGTGCTAGACTAGTCTCCAGATACGAGCAGTACTTC. Its protein is CSARLVSRYEQYF.

The J gene is TRBJ2-5, the V gene TRBV19, with D tentatively TRBD1 (6 bases). Trimming took 6 bases from V and 2 from J, leaving 13 bases between them. Germline V gene lookup returns CDR1 LNHDA and CDR2 SQIVND (reference sequence). The CDR3 has 14 residues. The CDR3, as DNA: TGTGCCAGTAGGAGACAGGATAGGCAAGAGACCCAGTACTTC. Translated, it gives CASRRQDRQETQYF. The variable domain in full, completed from reference TRBV19 and TRBJ2-5, reads DGGITQSPKYLFRKEGQNVTLSCEQNLNHDAMYWYRQDPGQGLRLIYYSQIVNDFQKGDIAEGYSVSREKKESFPLTVTSAQKNPTAFYLCASRRQDRQETQYFGPGTRLLVL.

In its sample, this clonotype was seen many times. CDR3 DNA: TGTGCCAGCAGCCAGGTCGGATCCGCTGTGGGCACCTACGAGCAGTACTTC. Its protein product is CASSQVGSAVGTYEQYF. V usage is TRBV5-5 and J usage is TRBJ2-7; D is undetermined. Germline values: CDR1 SGHKS, CDR2 YYEKEE (reference sequence). V lost 4 bases to trimming and J lost 2 bases, with 22 bases between them. The CDR3 spans 17 residues.

This clonotype has a handful of counts. The chain links TRBV20-1 to TRBJ1-1; D is undetermined. Trimming removed 7 bases at V and 0 bases at J, with 9 bases between. Per germline, CDR1 DFQATT and CDR2 SNEGSKA (reference sequence). There are 12 residues in the CDR3. The CDR3 coding sequence is TGCAGTGTTATAACGATGAACACTGAAGCTTTCTTT. Its protein product is CSVITMNTEAFF.

This CDR3 is CSVTPSTDTQYF. Written as DNA, the CDR3 is TGCAGCGTTACTCCTAGCACAGATACGCAGTATTTT. The chain couples TRBV29-1 to TRBJ2-3; no reliable D call. The germline V and J ends were trimmed by 5 bases and 0 bases, with 6 bases remaining between them. This CDR3 region has 12 residues. The germline V gene encodes CDR1 SQVTM and CDR2 ANQGSEA.